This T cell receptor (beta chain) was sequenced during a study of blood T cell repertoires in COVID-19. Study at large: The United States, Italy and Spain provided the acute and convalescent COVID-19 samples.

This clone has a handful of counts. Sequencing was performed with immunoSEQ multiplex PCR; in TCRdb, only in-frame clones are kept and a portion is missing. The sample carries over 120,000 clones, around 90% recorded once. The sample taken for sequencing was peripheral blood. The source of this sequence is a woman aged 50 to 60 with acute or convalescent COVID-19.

This CDR3 is CASSLRRGNGNQPQHF. The CDR3 coding sequence is TGTGCCAGCAGCTTGCGGAGGGGCAATGGCAATCAGCCCCAGCATTTT. V usage is TRBV5-6 and J usage is TRBJ1-5; D is possibly TRBD1 (5 bases). The V gene lost 1 base and the J gene lost 2 bases, with 13 bases spanning the gap. Germline V gene sequence: CDR1 SGHDT, CDR2 YYEEEE. This CDR3 region has 16 residues.